This T cell receptor beta chain was found in a study of patients and donors after allogeneic stem cell transplantation. Each CDR3 protein gets one entry after TCRdb re-called the RT-PCR reads with MiXCR. Here the sample spans 150,000 to 200,000 distinct CDR3 sequences, about a quarter being singletons. In its sample, this clonotype was seen a few times. This CDR3 comprises 11 residues. Trimming cost V 5 bases and J 4 bases, with 5 bases left between them. Germline CDR1 is LGHNA and CDR2 is YNFKEQ. The V gene is TRBV4-2, the J gene TRBJ1-2, with no clear D. Sequences were obtained from blood, either unsorted or a sorted T cell fraction (not recorded which). The source is a human donor who was either an allogeneic HSCT recipient or a stem cell or donor lymphocyte infusion donor (not recorded which). It is not recorded whose cells these are; they may come from a transplant donor. Here the CDR3 reads CASSWVYGYTF. The CDR3 bases are TGTGCCAGCAGCTGGGTCTATGGCTACACCTTC.